These 8 T cell receptor beta chains were sequenced from one sample in a study of T cells in Graves' hyperthyroidism and ophthalmopathy. Template material for amplifying TCR beta CDR3 regions consisted of RNA transcripts. An initial round of RT-PCR targeting the TCR CDR3 relied on the HTBI primer set. In TCRdb, the multiplex PCR reads were re-called with MiXCR into one record per CDR3 protein. The table shows about 480,000 distinct CDR3 sequences, with approximately 15% occurring only once. The sequenced sample consisted of blood. The receptors derive from a woman younger than 35 with Graves' hyperthyroidism.

This clonotype was observed many times. The gene calls are TRBV2 and TRBJ2-3, with D perhaps given as TRBD1 or TRBD2 (5 bases each). CDR1 SNHLY and CDR2 FYNNEI come from the germline V gene. V lost 4 bases, J lost 0 bases, and 14 bases lay in between. CDR3 size: 16 residues. The CDR3, as DNA: TGTGCCAGCAGTGCACGAGGTGGGGGTAGCACAGATACGCAGTATTTT. Protein: CASSARGGGSTDTQYF.

This clonotype appeared many times. The rearrangement uses TRBV19 and TRBJ2-2, with D unclear. CDR3 length: 12 amino acids. Trimming took 6 bases from V and 1 from J, leaving 3 bases between them. The V gene's germline CDR1 is LNHDA and CDR2 SQIVND (reference sequence). Here the CDR3 DNA reads TGTGCCAGTAGGCGGAACACCGGGGAGCTGTTTTTT. This translates into CASRRNTGELFF.

In this sample, this clonotype turned up a few times. The chain has TRBV19 and TRBJ2-7; D might be TRBD1 (6 bases). Trimming took 1 base from V and 2 from J, leaving 18 bases between them. Germline CDR1 reads LNHDA; CDR2 reads SQIVND (reference sequence). The CDR3 length is 17 residues. The CDR3 here is CASSIGGSTGATYEQYF. The CDR3 DNA reads TGTGCCAGTAGTATAGGGGGATCGACAGGAGCTACCTACGAGCAGTACTTC.

Ten or more counts support this clonotype. The chain couples TRBV30 to TRBJ2-3; D remains unclear. V dropped 6 bases and J dropped 2 bases, with 12 bases sitting between them. CDR3 length: 13 amino acids. Germline V gene data show CDR1 as GTSNPN and CDR2 as SVGIG (reference sequence). The CDR3 DNA is TGTGCCTGCCTGGGCGGCGCCACAGATACGCAGTATTTT. Its protein is CACLGGATDTQYF. Full variable domain (rest looked up from reference TRBV30 and TRBJ2-3): SQTIHQWPATLVQPVGSPLSLECTVEGTSNPNLYWYRQAAGRGLQLLFYSVGIGQISSEVPQNLSASRPQDRQFILSSKKLLLSDSGFYLCACLGGATDTQYFGPGTRLTVL.

This clonotype came up many times. The gene calls are TRBV7-3 and TRBJ2-1; 11 nucleotides agree with TRBD2. V gave up 4 bases and J gave up 8 bases; unmatched junction bases: 13. The CDR3 consists of 17 residues. Germline assignment: CDR1 SGHTA and CDR2 FQGTGA. CDR3 nucleotides: TGTGCCAGCAGCTCCCAGGCGACTAGCGGGGCGAAAGATGAGCAGTTCTTC. It translates to CASSSQATSGAKDEQFF.

This clonotype occurred many times. The chain combines TRBV9 with TRBJ2-1; 9 bases are shared with TRBD1. Germline V gene sequence: CDR1 SGDLS, CDR2 YYNGEE. The CDR3 is made up of 16 amino acids. The trim removed 4 bases at V and 6 bases at J, leaving 11 bases unmatched. This CDR3 is CASSLLPGQGSNEQFF. CDR3 nucleotide sequence: TGTGCCAGCAGCCTTCTTCCGGGACAGGGTTCCAATGAGCAGTTCTTC. The whole variable domain, filled in from reference TRBV9 and TRBJ2-1, reads DSGVTQTPKHLITATGQRVTLRCSPRSGDLSVYWYQQSLDQGLQFLIQYYNGEERAKGNILERFSAQQFPDLHSELNLSSLELGDSALYFCASSLLPGQGSNEQFFGPGTRLTVL.

The chain links TRBV9 to TRBJ2-7; possibly TRBD1 or TRBD2 for D (5 bases each). The CDR3 covers 15 residues. Per germline, CDR1 SGDLS and CDR2 YYNGEE. V lost 4 bases to trimming and J lost 1 base, with 15 bases between them. The CDR3 DNA reads TGTGCCAGCAGCCTCTTGGGGGACGCATCCTACGAGCAGTACTTC. Translation: CASSLLGDASYEQYF.

As regards this clonotype: A much larger clone is a single base away; this may be a read error. This sequence joins TRBV19 and TRBJ2-7, with 15 bases lining up with TRBD2. This CDR3 spans 16 amino acids. Germline V gene data show CDR1 as LNHDA and CDR2 as SQIVND (reference sequence). The CDR3 DNA follows: TGTGCCGGTAGTATGGGACTAGCGGGAGGAGGCTACGAGCAGTACTTC. Protein: CAGSMGLAGGGYEQYF. Full variable domain (remainder filled in from reference TRBV19 and TRBJ2-7): DGGITQSPKYLFRKEGQNVTLSCEQNLNHDAMYWYRQDPGQGLRLIYYSQIVNDFQKGDIAEGYSVSREKKESFPLTVTSAQKNPTAFYLCAGSMGLAGGGYEQYFGPGTRLTVT.